The next 28 T cell receptor beta chains were all read from a single sample in a study of memory CD4+ T cells and cytomegalovirus serostatus. The protocol was immunoSEQ multiplex PCR, while the TCRdb copy is restricted to in-frame clones and leaves out a portion. The table shows tens of thousands of clones, with about four fifths occurring only once. The sort gate was single viable CD3+CD4+CD8-CD45RO+ cells for memory CD4+ T cells. Sequences were obtained from memory CD4+ T cells from blood. These receptors were taken from an adult in good health and CMV-seronegative.

In its sample, this clone was seen a few times. The chain carries TRBV28 and TRBJ1-2; 9 nucleotides match TRBD1. With V trimmed by 6 bases and J by 4 bases, 9 bases remained unmatched. This CDR3 region has 15 residues. In germline, CDR1 is MDHEN, CDR2 SYDVKM. The CDR3 is CASSPGDREGYGYTF. CDR3 bases: TGTGCCAGCAGCCCCGGGGACAGGGAGGGCTATGGCTACACCTTC.

The chain is built from TRBV16 and TRBJ1-2; D not certain. Trimming shortened V by 4 bases and J by 7 bases, and 13 bases separated the two germline ends. The germline V gene has CDR1 KGHSY and CDR2 FQNENV. The CDR3 is 13 amino acids. The CDR3: CASSPDPIRGYTF. CDR3 in DNA: TGTGCCAGCAGCCCGGACCCAATTCGTGGCTACACCTTC.

This chain uses TRBV25-1 with TRBJ1-4; D call uncertain. The CDR3 contains 15 residues. Trimming took 6 bases from V and 0 from J, leaving 11 bases between them. Germline values: CDR1 MGHDK, CDR2 SYGVNS. The CDR3: CASSRRFATNEKLFF. The DNA of the CDR3 is TGTGCCAGCAGCAGGCGGTTTGCAACTAATGAAAAACTGTTTTTT.

The chain uses TRBV11-2 and TRBJ2-7, with 7 nucleotides matching TRBD1. V was clipped by 0 bases and J by 7 bases; unmatched bases: 6. The CDR3 extends over 14 amino acids. Looked up from germline, CDR1 is SGHAT and CDR2 is FQNNGV. Written as DNA, the CDR3 is TGTGCCAGCAGCTTAGAGAGCGCCAGGGGGGAGCAGTACTTC. It yields the protein CASSLESARGEQYF.

The J gene is TRBJ1-2, the V gene TRBV10-3, with D perhaps matching TRBD1 (5 bases). CDR3 size: 13 residues. The germline gives CDR1 ENHRY, CDR2 SYGVKD. Trimming pared 6 bases from V and 4 bases from J, leaving 12 bases between. The CDR3: CAIRGEGPYGYTF. The CDR3 bases are TGTGCCATCAGGGGGGAGGGTCCCTATGGCTACACCTTC.

This clone was picked up a small number of times. The chain combines TRBV2 with TRBJ1-5; D may be TRBD1 (5 bases). The germline gives CDR1 SNHLY, CDR2 FYNNEI. This CDR3 region has 15 residues. The germline V and J ends were trimmed by 6 bases and 0 bases, with 12 bases remaining between them. The DNA for the CDR3 is TGTGCCAGCAGCCCGACAGAGAATAGCAATCAGCCCCAGCATTTT. It encodes CASSPTENSNQPQHF.

The chain combines TRBV6-5 with TRBJ1-1, with D hard to call. Between the trimmed V and J ends, which lost 4 bases and 5 bases, there was a span of 8 bases. Per germline, CDR1 MNHEY and CDR2 SVGAGI. CDR3 length equals 12 residues. CDR3 nucleotide sequence: TGTGCCAGCAGTTCATTGGGAACTGAAGCTTTCTTT. Protein: CASSSLGTEAFF.

CDR3 in amino acids: CAISPGQGANTIYF. For the CDR3, the DNA is TGTGCCATCAGTCCCGGGCAGGGGGCGAACACCATATATTTT. The V gene is TRBV10-3, the J gene TRBJ1-3; 8 nucleotides agree with TRBD1. The length of the CDR3 is 14 residues. The trim removed 5 bases at V and 7 bases at J, leaving 7 bases unmatched. CDR1 is ENHRY and CDR2 is SYGVKD in the germline V gene.

The chain is built from TRBV9 and TRBJ1-1; a possible D gene is TRBD1 (6 bases). Germline lookup yields CDR1 SGDLS and CDR2 YYNGEE. With 4 bases removed from V and 2 bases from J, the gap between germline ends came to 15 bases. This CDR3 has 15 residues. The CDR3 nucleotides read TGTGCCAGCAGCAAAAGCGGACAGTACAACACTGAAGCTTTCTTT. Its translation: CASSKSGQYNTEAFF.

This clone was observed a single time. V and J are TRBV4-2 and TRBJ1-3; 10 bases are a match to TRBD1. Germline V gene lookup returns CDR1 LGHNA and CDR2 YNFKEQ. This CDR3 has 19 residues. After removal of 1 base from V and 2 bases from J, the junction contained 11 bases not matched to a gene. CDR3 DNA sequence: TGTGCCAGCAGCCAAGTCGTCAATAGGGACAGGGGACCTGGAAACACCATATATTTT. Protein product: CASSQVVNRDRGPGNTIYF.

This chain uses TRBV28 with TRBJ1-2; tentative D call: TRBD1 (5 bases). CDR1 is MDHEN and CDR2 is SYDVKM in the germline V gene. V shed 4 bases and J shed 0 bases, with 9 bases lying between them. CDR3 length: 14 amino acids. The CDR3: CASSSGSTNYGYTF. DNA of the CDR3: TGTGCCAGCAGTTCAGGGTCCACTAACTATGGCTACACCTTC.

The chain uses TRBV2 and TRBJ1-6; perhaps TRBD1 as D (5 bases). This CDR3 spans 15 amino acids. Germline V gives CDR1 SNHLY, CDR2 FYNNEI. Deletions cut 4 bases from V and 7 bases from J, with 14 bases between. As DNA, the CDR3 is TGTGCCAGCAGTGGGTGGGGCAGGGAGAATTCACCCCTCCACTTT. Amino acids: CASSGWGRENSPLHF.

The chain couples TRBV15 to TRBJ2-5; D remains ambiguous. V dropped 4 bases and J dropped 5 bases, with 8 bases sitting between them. This CDR3 has 12 residues. In germline, CDR1 is LNHNV, CDR2 YYDKDF (reference sequence). In nucleotides, the CDR3 is TGTGCCACCAGCACGGGCCAGGAGACCCAGTACTTC. Its protein product is CATSTGQETQYF.

V gene TRBV9 combines with J gene TRBJ2-3, with 9 bases aligning to TRBD2. V lost 7 bases to trimming and J lost 7 bases; unmatched junction nucleotides: 7. CDR3 length: 13 residues. Germline-derived CDR1 and CDR2 are SGDLS and YYNGEE. CDR3 in DNA: TGTGCCAGCTCGCGGGGGGGCGGGCATACGCAGTATTTT. Translation: CASSRGGGHTQYF.

The CDR3 sequence is CASSFSGSVGYTF. CDR3 coding DNA: TGTGCCAGCAGCTTTAGCGGGTCGGTTGGCTACACCTTC. The chain uses TRBV7-8 and TRBJ1-2; D is unresolved. From germline, CDR1 is SGHVS and CDR2 FQNEAQ. Trimming shortened V by 3 bases and J by 7 bases, and 12 bases separated the two germline ends. This CDR3 is built from 13 residues.

The chain carries TRBV7-6 and TRBJ1-1; D is perhaps TRBD1 (5 bases). Germline CDR1 SGHVS, CDR2 FNYEAQ. Trimming cost V 2 bases and J 3 bases, with 19 bases left between them. The CDR3 is made up of 17 amino acids. CDR3 sequence: CASSLPEGRLADTEAFF. In DNA form, the CDR3 reads TGTGCCAGCAGCTTACCAGAGGGGAGGCTTGCGGACACTGAAGCTTTCTTT.

The chain combines TRBV7-9 with TRBJ2-3; 11 nucleotides agree with TRBD2. With V trimmed by 1 base and J by 5 bases, 11 bases remained unmatched. This CDR3 has 18 residues. Germline values: CDR1 SEHNR, CDR2 FQNEAQ (reference sequence). The CDR3 loop is CASSLGASGGSEGDTQYF. In nucleotides, the CDR3 is TGTGCCAGCAGCTTAGGGGCTAGCGGGGGGTCTGAAGGAGATACGCAGTATTTT. Full variable domain (missing parts from reference TRBV7-9 and TRBJ2-3): DTGVSQNPRHKITKRGQNVTFRCDPISEHNRLYWYRQTLGQGPEFLTYFQNEAQLEKSRLLSDRFSAERPKGSFSTLEIQRTEQGDSAMYLCASSLGASGGSEGDTQYFGPGTRLTVL.

The J gene is TRBJ1-1, the V gene TRBV28, with 8 bases aligning to TRBD1. The CDR3 runs to 15 residues. Germline CDR1 reads MDHEN; CDR2 reads SYDVKM. The J segment lost 4 bases and the V segment lost 4 bases, leaving 8 bases of the junction unmatched. This CDR3 reads CASSSAGGAGTEAFF. As DNA, the CDR3 is TGTGCCAGCAGTTCGGCAGGGGGCGCGGGCACTGAAGCTTTCTTT.

V and J are TRBV5-1 and TRBJ1-3; the D is unclear. Germline V lookup: CDR1 SGHRS, CDR2 YFSETQ. Trimming pared 4 bases from V and 2 bases from J, leaving 13 bases between. The CDR3 extends over 15 amino acids. CDR3 protein: CASSLSGFPGNTIYF. For the CDR3, the DNA is TGCGCCAGCAGCCTGAGCGGATTCCCTGGAAACACCATATATTTT. Variable domain in full (rest from reference TRBV5-1 and TRBJ1-3): KAGVTQTPRYLIKTRGQQVTLSCSPISGHRSVSWYQQTPGQGLQFLFEYFSETQRNKGNFPGRFSGRQFSNSRSEMNVSTLELGDSALYLCASSLSGFPGNTIYFGEGSWLTVV.

This clone was recorded only once. CDR3 coding DNA: TGTGCCAGCAGCCAAGTTGTAACGTTTGTGGGGGGGCGAGAGACCCAGTACTTC. Translating gives CASSQVVTFVGGRETQYF. The J gene is TRBJ2-5, the V gene TRBV14; possibly TRBD2 for D (7 bases). Germline CDR1 reads SGHDN; CDR2 reads FVKESK. The CDR3 consists of 18 residues. The V gene lost 1 base and the J gene lost 4 bases, with 22 bases spanning the gap.

This clone has only a few counts. The V and J genes are TRBV29-1 and TRBJ1-1, with D possibly being TRBD1 (6 bases). This CDR3 spans 13 amino acids. Germline V gene sequence: CDR1 SQVTM, CDR2 ANQGSEA. V lost 6 bases, J lost 5 bases, and 16 bases lay in between. The CDR3 nucleotides read TGCAGCGTGCGACAGGAAACGGGGACTGAAGCTTTCTTT. Amino acids: CSVRQETGTEAFF. Combining the CDR3 with reference TRBV29-1 and TRBJ1-1 gives the whole variable domain SAVISQKPSRDICQRGTSLTIQCQVDSQVTMMFWYRQQPGQSLTLIATANQGSEATYESGFVIDKFPISRPNLTFSTLTVSNMSPEDSSIYLCSVRQETGTEAFFGQGTRLTVV.

The chain recombines TRBV5-4 with TRBJ1-1, with D possibly matching TRBD1 (6 bases). The CDR3 covers 13 residues. Germline CDR1 and CDR2: SGHNT and YYREEE (reference sequence). V was clipped by 0 bases and J by 10 bases, with 13 bases between them. The CDR3 DNA follows: TGTGCCAGCAGCTTGGGGGGAACAGGGCTAGCTTTCTTT. This codes for CASSLGGTGLAFF.

The V and J genes are TRBV7-2 and TRBJ1-4, with D possibly matching TRBD1 (5 bases). Deletions cut 4 bases from V and 0 bases from J, with 9 bases between. The CDR3 is made up of 15 amino acids. Germline V gene lookup returns CDR1 SGHTA and CDR2 FQGNSA. The CDR3 protein is CASSSGDTTNEKLFF. CDR3 nucleotides: TGTGCCAGCAGCTCGGGGGATACAACTAATGAAAAACTGTTTTTT.

The chain has TRBV7-2 and TRBJ2-7, with 8 bases aligning to TRBD1. Germline-derived CDR1 and CDR2 are SGHTA and FQGNSA. This CDR3 has 15 amino acids. Trimming removed 5 bases from V and 2 bases from J; junction bases left unmatched: 8. CDR3 in amino acids: CASSTRTGLAYEQYF. CDR3 in DNA: TGTGCCAGCAGCACCCGGACAGGGCTGGCCTACGAGCAGTACTTC.

The chain uses TRBV18 and TRBJ1-1; no reliable D call. Trimming removed 2 bases from V and 0 bases from J, with 7 bases in between. CDR1 is KGHSH, CDR2 LQKENI, per germline. The CDR3 loop spans 14 amino acids. The CDR3 spells CASSPTSMNTEAFF. DNA for the CDR3: TGTGCCAGCTCACCAACCAGTATGAACACTGAAGCTTTCTTT.

As for this clone: One end of the junction does not line up with germline, which may come from a read error. This chain joins TRBV6-1 and TRBJ2-7; no reliable D call. Germline CDR1 and CDR2: MNHNS and SASEGT. The CDR3 is 11 residues long. The CDR3 nucleotides read TGTGCCAGCAGTGGCGGTTACGGGCAGTACTTC. Translated, it gives CASSGGYGQYF.

The chain is built from TRBV5-6 and TRBJ2-2, with D perhaps TRBD2 (6 bases). Trimming cost V 2 bases and J 9 bases, with 11 bases left between them. The germline V gene has CDR1 SGHDT and CDR2 YYEEEE. There are 13 residues in the CDR3. The CDR3 reads CASSFSAGWELFF. The CDR3 DNA reads as TGTGCCAGCAGCTTTTCAGCGGGTTGGGAGCTGTTTTTT.

In this sample, this clone turned up a few times. V is TRBV7-6 and J is TRBJ1-6, with no clear D. Germline V CDR1 and CDR2: SGHVS, FNYEAQ. The CDR3 runs 13 residues. Trimming removed 5 bases at V and 6 bases at J, with 8 bases between. The CDR3 loop reads CASSTNLNSPLHF. CDR3 DNA sequence: TGTGCCAGCAGCACCAACCTTAATTCACCCCTCCACTTT.